The rows below give T cell receptor beta chains drawn from one sample of a study of OX40 agonist ivuxolimab in advanced cancers. Measured with immunoSEQ multiplex PCR; TCRdb has only the in-frame clones, and not every one. This repertoire shows tens of thousands of clones, under 95% found once; its top ten account for roughly 0.42%. The starting material was CD4+ or CD8+ T cells sorted from blood, obtained in a trial of the OX40 agonist ivuxolimab. The receptors stem from an adult with an advanced solid tumor such as melanoma, head and neck, liver or kidney cancer. CDR3s include the opening cysteine and the closing phenylalanine or tryptophan. Each record gives: V gene, clone size, J gene, D gene, CDR3 protein, CDR3 DNA. D genes are given only for firm matches. Clone size is given for some rows only: seen once, a few or many times, or a class if the clone is expanded.

TRBV11-3	-	TRBJ2-7	-	CASSLDTGAGAYEQYF	TGTGCCAGCAGCTTAGATACGGGCGCGGGGGCTTACGAGCAGTACTTC
TRBV18	-	TRBJ1-1	-	CASSPYGQNRVEAFF	TGTGCCAGCTCACCGTACGGACAGAATAGAGTTGAAGCTTTCTTT
TRBV10-1	-	TRBJ2-2	TRBD2	CASSEAGAETGELFF	TGCGCCAGCAGTGAAGCGGGGGCGGAGACCGGGGAGCTGTTTTTT
TRBV6-1	-	TRBJ1-1	-	CASRSTAKNTEAFF	TGTGCCAGCAGGTCGACAGCCAAGAACACTGAAGCTTTCTTT
TRBV28	-	TRBJ2-7	-	CASSPPVPAEQYF	TGTGCCAGCAGTCCCCCTGTCCCGGCCGAGCAGTACTTC
TRBV5-6	-	TRBJ1-5	-	CASSLRQVPNSNQPQHF	TGTGCCAGCAGCTTAAGACAGGTTCCAAATTCCAATCAGCCCCAGCATTTT
TRBV6-5	-	TRBJ1-2	-	CVSSPLTQGWYGYTF	TGTGTCAGCAGTCCACTTACACAGGGATGGTATGGCTACACCTTC
TRBV7-2	few	TRBJ2-3	-	CASSFPDTQYF	TGTGCCAGCAGCTTTCCAGATACGCAGTATTTT
TRBV10-3	-	TRBJ2-7	-	CAISPQALNGEQYF	TGTGCCATCAGTCCCCAGGCACTAAATGGGGAGCAGTACTTC
TRBV1	-	TRBJ2-5	-	CTSSQEIAGGPQRQETQYF	TGCACCAGCAGCCAAGAAATAGCGGGAGGGCCCCAACGGCAAGAGACCCAGTACTTC
TRBV28	-	TRBJ2-4	-	CASSRGANIQYF	TGTGCCAGCAGTCGGGGGGCAAACATTCAGTACTTC
TRBV7-3	few	TRBJ1-5	TRBD1	CASSLRDRWASNQPQHF	TGTGCCAGCAGCTTAAGGGACAGGTGGGCTAGCAATCAGCCCCAGCATTTT
TRBV4-1	few	TRBJ2-2	-	CASSQEGQFPGELFF	TGCGCCAGCAGCCAAGAAGGACAGTTTCCCGGGGAGCTGTTTTTT
TRBV7-2	once	TRBJ2-5	-	CASSSNFETQYF	TGTGCCAGCAGCTCCAACTTTGAGACCCAGTACTTC
TRBV28	-	TRBJ1-6	-	CASSPAGNRNNSPLHF	TGTGCCAGCAGTCCAGCAGGGAACAGGAATAATTCACCCCTCCACTTT
TRBV6-1	-	TRBJ1-2	-	CASSESGRIYGYTF	TGTGCCAGCAGTGAAAGCGGGCGGATCTATGGCTACACCTTC
TRBV7-3	-	TRBJ2-1	-	CASSLTAWPDEQFF	TGTGCCAGCAGCTTAACGGCATGGCCCGATGAGCAGTTCTTC
TRBV5-1	-	TRBJ2-5	TRBD2	CASSLEPSGGVETQYF	TGCGCCAGCAGCTTGGAGCCTAGCGGGGGTGTAGAGACCCAGTACTTC
TRBV7-9	-	TRBJ1-6	TRBD1	CASSEGQPNSPLHF	TGTGCCAGCAGCGAGGGACAGCCTAATTCACCCCTCCACTTT
TRBV28	once	TRBJ2-3	-	CASSSFIGSTDTQYF	TGTGCCAGCAGTTCCTTCATTGGGAGCACAGATACGCAGTATTTT
TRBV6-6	-	TRBJ1-2	-	CASSYSTEFYGYTF	TGTGCCAGCAGTTACTCGACAGAGTTCTATGGCTACACCTTC
TRBV4-1	-	TRBJ2-5	-	CASSQVERGTQYF	TGCGCCAGCAGCCAAGTAGAGCGCGGGACCCAGTACTTC
TRBV7-8	-	TRBJ2-7	-	CASSLVPWGVANEQYF	TGTGCCAGCAGCTTAGTCCCCTGGGGGGTAGCGAACGAGCAGTACTTC
TRBV5-8	-	TRBJ1-2	-	CASSLAPGEGGYTF	TGTGCCAGCAGCTTGGCCCCAGGGGAAGGGGGCTACACCTTC
TRBV6-6	-	TRBJ2-3	TRBD1	CASSPQGGATDTQYF	TGTGCCAGCAGTCCCCAAGGGGGCGCAACAGATACGCAGTATTTT
TRBV19	-	TRBJ1-2	-	CASSISGSNYGYTF	TGTGCCAGTAGTATTTCAGGGTCTAACTATGGCTACACCTTC